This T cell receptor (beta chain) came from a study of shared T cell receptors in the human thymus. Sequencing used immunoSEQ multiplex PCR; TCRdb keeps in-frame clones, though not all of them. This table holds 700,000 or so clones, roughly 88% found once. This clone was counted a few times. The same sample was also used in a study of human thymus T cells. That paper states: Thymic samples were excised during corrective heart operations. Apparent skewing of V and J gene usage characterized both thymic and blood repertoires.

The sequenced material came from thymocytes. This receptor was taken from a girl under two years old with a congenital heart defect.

The DNA for the CDR3 is TGCAGCGCGCTCAGGCGGAACACTGAAGCTTTCTTT. Protein: CSALRRNTEAFF. The rearrangement uses TRBV29-1 and TRBJ1-1; D ambiguous. The CDR3 spans 12 residues. Deletions cut 7 bases from V and 1 base from J, with 10 bases between. Germline V gives CDR1 SQVTM, CDR2 ANQGSEA.